This T cell receptor beta chain appears in the sequencing data of a study of blood T cell repertoires in COVID-19. Study overall: Samples representing acute and convalescent COVID-19 were sourced from the United States, Italy and Spain.

Germline V gene lookup returns CDR1 MGHRA and CDR2 YSYEKL. The CDR3 totals 16 residues. The trim removed 0 bases at V and 2 bases at J, leaving 4 bases unmatched. Authors' processing steps: Estimation of nucleated cell counts relied on the amplification of reference gene primers. Data came from immunoSEQ multiplex PCR; TCRdb stores just in-frame clones and leaves some out. The DNA was the basis for D and trimming; V, J and clone size are from that table. The table records about 140,000 clones, roughly 86% of them present only once. The receptor was isolated from a man between 65 and 85 years old with acute or convalescent COVID-19. Sequenced material: peripheral blood. The chain carries TRBV4-1 and TRBJ2-7; 10 bases line up with TRBD2. CDR3 loop: CASSQDSLAGAYEQYF. The DNA for the CDR3 is TGCGCCAGCAGCCAAGATTCCCTAGCGGGAGCCTACGAGCAGTACTTC.